A selection of T cell receptor beta chains follows, all from one sample in a study of beta chain features in type 1 diabetes. TCRdb keeps only in-frame clones here, not all; method: immunoSEQ multiplex PCR. The sample contains 140,000 to 150,000 clones, roughly 48% of which appear only once. The specimen sequenced was Tregs from blood. All receptors derive from a man younger than 35 in good health. Both conserved end residues are part of each CDR3. D genes are given only for firm matches. Clone size appears in some rows only: once, few, many, or a class for an expanded clone.

>TRBV29-1|TRBJ1-1|NA|NA
CSVSRIDTEAFF
TGCAGCGTAAGCCGCATCGACACTGAAGCTTTCTTT
>TRBV7-6|TRBJ2-3|few|TRBD2
CASSLGIAGSTDTQYF
TGTGCCAGCAGCTTAGGAATAGCGGGAAGCACAGATACGCAGTATTTT
>TRBV5-1|TRBJ2-7|NA|TRBD1
CASSLSRTGDYEQYF
TGCGCCAGCAGCTTATCCAGGACAGGGGACTACGAGCAGTACTTC
>TRBV7-3|TRBJ2-2|NA|TRBD2
CASSSRGEELFF
TGTGCCAGCAGCTCCCGGGGGGAGGAGCTGTTTTTT
>TRBV6-6|TRBJ2-7|few|NA
CASSPPRQTSYEQYF
TGTGCCAGCAGCCCCCCACGACAGACCTCCTACGAGCAGTACTTC
>TRBV5-1|TRBJ1-1|NA|TRBD1
CASSRLPGGTEAFF
TGCGCCAGCAGCAGACTGCCAGGGGGCACTGAAGCTTTCTTT
>TRBV19|TRBJ2-2|NA|TRBD2
CASTPEGSGSAGELFF
TGTGCCAGTACCCCGGAGGGTAGCGGGAGTGCCGGGGAGCTGTTTTTT
>TRBV6-4|TRBJ2-1|NA|TRBD2
CASSSGLAGDNEQFF
TGTGCCAGCAGTTCGGGACTAGCGGGAGACAATGAGCAGTTCTTC
>TRBV19|TRBJ2-1|NA|TRBD1
CATRPGQGGYNEQFF
TGTGCCACCCGGCCCGGACAGGGAGGTTACAATGAGCAGTTCTTC
>TRBV5-1|TRBJ1-1|few|TRBD1
CASRTGAGGNTEAFF
TGCGCCAGTAGAACAGGGGCCGGAGGGAACACTGAAGCTTTCTTT
>TRBV6-5|TRBJ2-2|NA|TRBD1
CASSNQGETPGELFF
TGTGCCAGCAGTAACCAGGGGGAGACACCCGGGGAGCTGTTTTTT
>TRBV4-2|TRBJ2-1|NA|NA
CASSQEGAYNEQFF
TGTGCCAGCAGCCAAGAGGGGGCATACAATGAGCAGTTCTTC
>TRBV2|TRBJ1-2|few|NA
CASTWTDYGYTF
TGTGCCAGCACCTGGACAGACTATGGCTACACCTTC
>TRBV20-1|TRBJ1-3|NA|NA
CSANSGNTIYF
TGCAGTGCTAACAGTGGAAACACCATATATTTT
>TRBV29-1|TRBJ1-2|NA|TRBD1
CSVLGQGDRAYGYTF
TGCAGCGTCCTTGGACAGGGTGATCGCGCCTATGGCTACACCTTC
>TRBV4-3|TRBJ1-2|NA|NA
CASSLRGSSNYGYTF
TGCGCCAGCAGCCTTAGGGGCAGCTCTAACTATGGCTACACCTTC
>TRBV6-5|TRBJ2-7|NA|NA
CASSYSGRGYYEQYF
TGTGCCAGCAGTTACTCGGGCAGGGGATACTACGAGCAGTACTTC
>TRBV7-3|TRBJ1-1|NA|NA
CASSLGAGVGTEAFF
TGTGCCAGCAGCTTGGGGGCAGGGGTTGGGACTGAAGCTTTCTTT
>TRBV5-4|TRBJ2-3|few|TRBD2
CASSALAGSSTQITQYF
TGTGCCAGCAGCGCCTTAGCGGGGAGCAGCACACAGATAACGCAGTATTTT
>TRBV6-5|TRBJ2-1|NA|TRBD1
CASCRGQGTRNEQFF
TGTGCCAGCTGCCGGGGACAGGGGACGAGGAATGAGCAGTTCTTC
>TRBV18|TRBJ2-3|few|TRBD2
CASSPYRGEDTQYF
TGTGCCAGCTCACCGTATCGGGGGGAGGATACGCAGTATTTT
>TRBV5-4|TRBJ2-2|NA|NA
CASKQYTGELFF
TGTGCCAGCAAACAATACACCGGGGAGCTGTTTTTT
>TRBV6-6|TRBJ2-7|NA|TRBD2
CASSSRTRPYEQYF
TGTGCCAGCAGTTCAAGGACTAGACCCTACGAGCAGTACTTC
>TRBV7-9|TRBJ1-1|few|NA
CASSLANSVAFF
TGTGCCAGCAGCTTAGCGAACAGTGTTGCTTTCTTT
>TRBV7-9|TRBJ1-2|NA|TRBD1
CASGKTGDYGYTF
TGTGCCAGCGGCAAGACAGGGGACTATGGCTACACCTTC
>TRBV5-6|TRBJ1-2|NA|NA
CASSTDSRYGYTF
TGTGCCAGCAGCACGGACAGTCGCTATGGCTACACCTTC
>TRBV7-9|TRBJ2-3|NA|TRBD2
CASSPTSGSRVDTQYF
TGTGCCAGCAGCCCAACTAGCGGGAGTCGTGTAGATACGCAGTATTTT
>TRBV6-1|TRBJ1-3|NA|NA
CASIRFSGNTIYF
TGTGCCAGCATCAGATTCTCTGGAAACACCATATATTTT
>TRBV4-3|TRBJ2-1|NA|TRBD2
CASSQDGLAGNEQFF
TGCGCCAGCAGCCAAGATGGGCTAGCGGGAAATGAGCAGTTCTTC
>TRBV28|TRBJ2-7|NA|NA
CASSLSTGSWYEQYF
TGTGCCAGCAGTTTAAGTACAGGGAGTTGGTACGAGCAGTACTTC
>TRBV4-3|TRBJ2-7|NA|NA
CASSQDYSYEQYF
TGCGCCAGCAGCCAAGATTATTCCTACGAGCAGTACTTC
>TRBV6-7|TRBJ2-5|NA|TRBD2
CASSQGTSRYQETQYF
TGTGCCAGCAGTCAAGGGACTAGCAGGTACCAAGAGACCCAGTACTTC
>TRBV18|TRBJ2-3|few|NA
CASSPSSGDTQYF
TGTGCCAGCTCTCCCTCGTCGGGAGATACGCAGTATTTT
>TRBV5-1|TRBJ2-4|few|TRBD1
CASSFGTGGNIQYF
TGCGCCAGCAGCTTCGGGACAGGGGGGAACATTCAGTACTTC
>TRBV7-3|TRBJ2-1|NA|TRBD2
CASSFSGGEQFF
TGTGCCAGCAGCTTTAGCGGGGGTGAGCAGTTCTTC
>TRBV7-9|TRBJ2-7|NA|NA
CASSLGTGSYEQYF
TGTGCCAGCAGCTTAGGAACGGGGTCCTACGAGCAGTACTTC
>TRBV13|TRBJ2-4|NA|TRBD1
CASSLTGQVTLLAKNIQYF
TGTGCCAGCAGCTTAACCGGACAGGTGACCTTACTAGCCAAAAACATTCAGTACTTC
>TRBV7-2|TRBJ2-7|NA|TRBD1
CASSREGQRYEQYF
TGTGCCAGCAGCCGAGAGGGACAGCGCTACGAGCAGTACTTC
>TRBV30|TRBJ2-7|NA|NA
CAWSTGLGSYEQYF
TGTGCCTGGAGTACGGGGTTAGGGTCCTACGAGCAGTACTTC
>TRBV7-2|TRBJ1-1|few|NA
CASSLDAGADTEAFF
TGTGCCAGCAGCTTAGATGCGGGGGCGGACACTGAAGCTTTCTTT
>TRBV28|TRBJ2-1|NA|NA
CASSLSAGRNEQFF
TGTGCCAGCAGTTTAAGTGCAGGGAGGAATGAGCAGTTCTTC
>TRBV30|TRBJ2-7|NA|TRBD1
CAWQRTGPFYEQYF
TGTGCCTGGCAAAGGACAGGGCCTTTCTACGAGCAGTACTTC
>TRBV29-1|TRBJ2-5|NA|NA
CSHSPGRRETQYF
TGCAGCCACAGTCCAGGGAGGCGGGAGACCCAGTACTTC
>TRBV5-1|TRBJ2-7|NA|TRBD2
CASTTSGGSYEQYF
TGCGCCAGCACCACTAGCGGGGGTTCCTACGAGCAGTACTTC
>TRBV28|TRBJ2-2|NA|NA
CASTRRRTGELFF
TGTGCCAGCACCCGGCGGCGGACCGGGGAGCTGTTTTTT
>TRBV6-5|TRBJ1-1|NA|NA
CASSRGLNTEAFF
TGTGCCAGCAGTCGCGGACTTAACACTGAAGCTTTCTTT
>TRBV18|TRBJ1-5|NA|NA
CASSPNVLGAGLINQPQHF
TGTGCCAGCTCACCAAACGTCCTGGGCGCTGGGCTTATCAATCAGCCCCAGCATTTT
>TRBV10-3|TRBJ2-4|NA|TRBD1
CAIRGTGENIQYF
TGTGCCATCAGGGGGACAGGGGAAAACATTCAGTACTTC
>TRBV30|TRBJ1-1|few|TRBD1
CAWSFTGGPITEAFF
TGTGCCTGGAGTTTTACAGGGGGTCCGATCACTGAAGCTTTCTTT
>TRBV7-2|TRBJ1-5|NA|NA
CASSYTPGRQPQHF
TGTGCCAGCAGTTACACCCCAGGGCGCCAGCCCCAGCATTTT
>TRBV6-6|TRBJ1-4|few|TRBD1
CASSYRRDRTEKLFF
TGTGCCAGCAGTTACAGGCGGGACAGGACTGAAAAACTGTTTTTT
>TRBV6-6|TRBJ2-2|NA|NA
CASSWRREGTGELFF
TGTGCCAGCAGTTGGCGCAGGGAAGGCACCGGGGAGCTGTTTTTT
>TRBV6-5|TRBJ1-6|few|TRBD1
CASTIGDRVSPLHF
TGTGCCAGCACTATAGGGGACAGGGTCTCACCCCTCCACTTT
>TRBV5-5|TRBJ2-5|NA|NA
CASSVVQGLRQETQYF
TGTGCCAGCAGTGTCGTACAGGGACTAAGGCAAGAGACCCAGTACTTC
>TRBV7-2|TRBJ2-6|few|NA
CASSLARLAGANVLTF
TGTGCCAGCAGCTTAGCGAGGCTGGCTGGGGCCAACGTCCTGACTTTC
>TRBV7-9|TRBJ2-1|NA|TRBD1
CASSRDRVSYNEQFF
TGTGCCAGCAGCCGCGACAGGGTGTCCTACAATGAGCAGTTCTTC
>TRBV5-1|TRBJ1-4|NA|TRBD1
CASSTGQGNEKLFF
TGCGCCAGCAGCACCGGACAGGGTAATGAAAAACTGTTTTTT